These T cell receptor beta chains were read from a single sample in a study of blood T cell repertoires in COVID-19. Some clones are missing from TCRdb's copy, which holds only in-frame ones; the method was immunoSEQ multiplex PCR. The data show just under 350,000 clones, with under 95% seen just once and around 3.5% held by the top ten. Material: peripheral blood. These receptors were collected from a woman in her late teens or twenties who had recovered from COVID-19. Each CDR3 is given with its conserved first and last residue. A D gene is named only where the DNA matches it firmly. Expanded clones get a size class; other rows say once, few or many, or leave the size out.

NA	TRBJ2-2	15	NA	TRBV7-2	CASSLSTGNTGELFF	TGTGCCAGCAGCCTATCGACAGGGAACACCGGGGAGCTGTTTTTT
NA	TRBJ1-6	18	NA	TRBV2	CASSEDRAGAAYNSPLHF	TGTGCCAGCAGTGAAGATAGGGCAGGGGCAGCCTATAATTCACCCCTCCACTTT
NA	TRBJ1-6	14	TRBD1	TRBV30	CAWRRDRGLSPLHF	TGTGCCTGGAGGCGGGACAGGGGTTTATCACCCCTCCACTTT
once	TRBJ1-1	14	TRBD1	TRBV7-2	CASSLSGQATEAFF	TGTGCCAGCAGCTTATCGGGACAGGCGACTGAAGCTTTCTTT
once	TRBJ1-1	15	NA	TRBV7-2	CASSPTPALNTEAFF	TGTGCCAGCAGCCCAACCCCCGCGCTGAACACTGAAGCTTTCTTT
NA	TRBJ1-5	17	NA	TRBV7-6	CASSPGRGGSGNQPQHF	TGTGCCAGCAGCCCGGGGAGGGGTGGTAGTGGCAATCAGCCCCAGCATTTT
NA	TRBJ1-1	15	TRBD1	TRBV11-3	CASSLGTGKNTEAFF	TGTGCCAGCAGCCTGGGGACAGGCAAGAACACTGAAGCTTTCTTT
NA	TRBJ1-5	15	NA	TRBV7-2	CASSLVGGGDQPQHF	TGTGCCAGCAGCTTAGTGGGCGGGGGAGATCAGCCCCAGCATTTT
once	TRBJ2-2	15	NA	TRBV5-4	CASSADREGSGELFF	TGTGCCAGCAGCGCGGACAGGGAGGGTTCCGGGGAGCTGTTTTTT
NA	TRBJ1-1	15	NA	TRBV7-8	CASSSFSRGPVEAFF	TGTGCCAGCAGCTCTTTTTCCAGGGGCCCGGTGGAAGCTTTCTTT
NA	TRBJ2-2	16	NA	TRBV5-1	CASTRLDRQNTGELFF	TGCGCCAGCACGCGTCTGGACAGACAAAACACCGGGGAGCTGTTTTTT
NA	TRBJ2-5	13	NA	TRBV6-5	CASSPVLQETQYF	TGTGCCAGCAGTCCAGTCCTCCAAGAGACCCAGTACTTC
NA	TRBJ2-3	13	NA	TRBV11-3	CASSRIEKDTQYF	TGTGCCAGCAGCCGAATCGAGAAAGATACGCAGTATTTT
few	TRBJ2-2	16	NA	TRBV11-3	CASTPSGLSNTGELFF	TGTGCCAGCACGCCCTCGGGACTTTCGAACACCGGGGAGCTGTTTTTT
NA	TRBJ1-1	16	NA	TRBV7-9	CASSPPHGERNTEAFF	TGTGCCAGCAGCCCACCCCATGGGGAGAGGAACACTGAAGCTTTCTTT
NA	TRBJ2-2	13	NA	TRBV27	CASSHHGTGELFF	TGTGCCAGCAGTCACCACGGCACCGGGGAGCTGTTTTTT
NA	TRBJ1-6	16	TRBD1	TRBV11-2	CASSPGVGTGDSPLHF	TGTGCCAGCAGCCCCGGAGTTGGGACAGGGGATTCACCCCTCCACTTT
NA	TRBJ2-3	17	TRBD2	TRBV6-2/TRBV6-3	CASSYWVTSGHTDTQYF	TGTGCCAGCAGTTATTGGGTGACTAGCGGCCACACAGATACGCAGTATTTT
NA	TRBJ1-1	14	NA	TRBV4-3	CASRYGLGNTEAFF	TGCGCCAGCAGATATGGGCTGGGGAACACTGAAGCTTTCTTT
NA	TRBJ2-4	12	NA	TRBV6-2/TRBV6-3	CASSYSAHIQYF	TGTGCCAGCAGTTACTCGGCCCACATTCAGTACTTC
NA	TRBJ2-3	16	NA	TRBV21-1	CASSKVWGGSTDTQYF	TGTGCCAGCAGCAAAGTTTGGGGGGGAAGCACAGATACGCAGTATTTT
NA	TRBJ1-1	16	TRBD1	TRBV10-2	CASSDFSGTGSTEAFF	TGCGCCAGCAGTGATTTTTCTGGGACAGGTTCCACTGAAGCTTTCTTT
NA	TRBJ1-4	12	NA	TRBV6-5	CASRQGGEKLFF	TGTGCCAGCAGACAGGGAGGGGAAAAACTGTTTTTT
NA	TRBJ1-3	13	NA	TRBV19	CASSAVSGNTIYF	TGTGCCAGTAGTGCAGTCTCTGGAAACACCATATATTTT
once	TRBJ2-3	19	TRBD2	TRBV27	CASSSFSVPSGGLADTQYF	TGTGCCAGCAGTTCCTTTTCTGTGCCTTCGGGGGGGCTAGCAGATACGCAGTATTTT
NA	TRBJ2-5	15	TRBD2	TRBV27	CASRQLLAEGETQYF	TGTGCCAGCAGACAACTTCTAGCGGAGGGGGAGACCCAGTACTTC
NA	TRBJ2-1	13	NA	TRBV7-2	CASSFILLVEQFF	TGTGCCAGCAGCTTTATTTTACTCGTTGAGCAGTTCTTC
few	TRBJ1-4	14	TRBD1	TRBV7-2	CASSQGQANEKLFF	TGTGCCAGCAGCCAGGGACAGGCTAATGAAAAACTGTTTTTT
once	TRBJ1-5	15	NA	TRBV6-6	CASTQLQDINQPQHF	TGTGCCAGCACCCAGTTGCAGGACATAAATCAGCCCCAGCATTTT
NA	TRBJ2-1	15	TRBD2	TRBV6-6	CASSYLASGSVEQFF	TGTGCCAGCAGTTACTTGGCTAGCGGGTCGGTTGAGCAGTTCTTC
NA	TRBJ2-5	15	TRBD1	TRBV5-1	CASSRGQPNQETQYF	TGCGCCAGCAGCCGGGGACAGCCAAACCAAGAGACCCAGTACTTC
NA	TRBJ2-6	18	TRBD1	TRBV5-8	CASSRNTGGSSGANVLTF	TGTGCCAGCAGCAGGAACACAGGGGGGAGCTCTGGGGCCAACGTCCTGACTTTC
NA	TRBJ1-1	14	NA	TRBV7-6	CASSSPGANTEAFF	TGTGCCAGCAGCTCCCCGGGAGCTAACACTGAAGCTTTCTTT
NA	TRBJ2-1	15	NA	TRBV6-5	CASSSRTVGNNEQFF	TGTGCCAGCAGTTCCCGGACAGTAGGAAACAATGAGCAGTTCTTC